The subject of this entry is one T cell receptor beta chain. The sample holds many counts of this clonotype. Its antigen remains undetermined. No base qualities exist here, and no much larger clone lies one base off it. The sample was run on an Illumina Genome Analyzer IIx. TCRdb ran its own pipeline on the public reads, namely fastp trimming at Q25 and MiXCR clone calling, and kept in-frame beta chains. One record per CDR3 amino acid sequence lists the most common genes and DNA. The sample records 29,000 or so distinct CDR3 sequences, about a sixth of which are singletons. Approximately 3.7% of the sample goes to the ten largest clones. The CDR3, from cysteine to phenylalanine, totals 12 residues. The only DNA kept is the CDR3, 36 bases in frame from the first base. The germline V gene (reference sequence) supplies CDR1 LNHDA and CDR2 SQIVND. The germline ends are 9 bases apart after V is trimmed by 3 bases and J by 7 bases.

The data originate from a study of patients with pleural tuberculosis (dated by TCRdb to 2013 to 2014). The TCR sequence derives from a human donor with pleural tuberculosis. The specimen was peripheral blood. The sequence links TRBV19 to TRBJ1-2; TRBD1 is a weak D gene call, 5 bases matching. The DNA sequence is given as TGTGCCAGTAGTATGGGGGAGCTTGGCTACACCTTC. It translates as CASSMGELGYTF.